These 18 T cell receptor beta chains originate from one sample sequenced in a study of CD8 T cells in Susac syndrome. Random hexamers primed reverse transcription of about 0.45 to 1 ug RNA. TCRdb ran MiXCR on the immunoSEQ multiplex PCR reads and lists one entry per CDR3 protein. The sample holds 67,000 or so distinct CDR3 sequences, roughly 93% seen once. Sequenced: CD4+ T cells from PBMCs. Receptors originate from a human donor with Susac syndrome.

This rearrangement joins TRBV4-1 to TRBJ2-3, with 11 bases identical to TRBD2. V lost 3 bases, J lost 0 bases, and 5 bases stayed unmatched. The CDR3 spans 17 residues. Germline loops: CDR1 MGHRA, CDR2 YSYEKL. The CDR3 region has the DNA TGCGCCAGCAGCCACTTGACTAGCGGGACTAGCACAGATACGCAGTATTTT. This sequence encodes CASSHLTSGTSTDTQYF.

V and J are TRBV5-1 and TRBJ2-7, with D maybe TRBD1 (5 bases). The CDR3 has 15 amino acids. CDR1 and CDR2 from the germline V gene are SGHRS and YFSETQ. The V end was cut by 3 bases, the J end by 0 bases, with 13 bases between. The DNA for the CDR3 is TGCGCCAGCAGCTGGGAAGGGGTCATCTCCTACGAGCAGTACTTC. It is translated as CASSWEGVISYEQYF.

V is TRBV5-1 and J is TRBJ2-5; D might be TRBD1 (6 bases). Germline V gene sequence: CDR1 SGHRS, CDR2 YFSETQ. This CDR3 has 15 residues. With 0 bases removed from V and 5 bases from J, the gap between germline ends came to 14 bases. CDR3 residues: CASSLETRGWETQYF. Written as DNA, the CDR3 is TGCGCCAGCAGCTTGGAGACCAGGGGATGGGAGACCCAGTACTTC.

CDR3 sequence (DNA): TGTGCCAGCAGTTTTCGCCTAGCGGGGGGAGAGACCCAGTACTTC. It specifies CASSFRLAGGETQYF. The gene calls are TRBV12-3 or TRBV12-4 and TRBJ2-5, with TRBD2 matching 11 bases. The V and J ends lost 3 bases and 4 bases, in that order; junction bases with no gene match: 4. CDR3 length equals 15 residues.

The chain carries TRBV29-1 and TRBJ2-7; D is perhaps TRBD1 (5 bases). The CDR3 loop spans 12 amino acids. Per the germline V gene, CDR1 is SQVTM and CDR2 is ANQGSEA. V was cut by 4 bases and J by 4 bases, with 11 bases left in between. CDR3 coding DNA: TGCAGCGTTGGATCCAGGGTTTACGAGCAGTACTTC. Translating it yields CSVGSRVYEQYF.

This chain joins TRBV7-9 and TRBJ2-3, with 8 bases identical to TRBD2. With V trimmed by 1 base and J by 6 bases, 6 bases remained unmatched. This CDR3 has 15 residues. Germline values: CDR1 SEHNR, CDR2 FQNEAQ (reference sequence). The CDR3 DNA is TGTGCCAGCAGCTTAGAAGGCGGGAGGACGGATACGCAGTATTTT. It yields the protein CASSLEGGRTDTQYF. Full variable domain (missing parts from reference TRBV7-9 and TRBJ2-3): DTGVSQNPRHKITKRGQNVTFRCDPISEHNRLYWYRQTLGQGPEFLTYFQNEAQLEKSRLLSDRFSAERPKGSFSTLEIQRTEQGDSAMYLCASSLEGGRTDTQYFGPGTRLTVL.

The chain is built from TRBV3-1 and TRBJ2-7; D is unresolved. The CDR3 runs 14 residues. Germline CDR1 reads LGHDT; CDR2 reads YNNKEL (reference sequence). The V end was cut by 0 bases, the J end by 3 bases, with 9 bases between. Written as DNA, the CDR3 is TGTGCCAGCAGCCAAGATGTCACCTTCTACGAGCAGTACTTC. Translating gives CASSQDVTFYEQYF.

The CDR3 coding sequence is TGTGCAACACGGGGGGGCCTGGACACAGATACGCAGTATTTT. Protein product: CATRGGLDTDTQYF. V gene TRBV27 combines with J gene TRBJ2-3; 8 bases agree with TRBD2. Per germline, CDR1 MNHEY and CDR2 SMNVEV (reference sequence). This CDR3 contains 14 residues.

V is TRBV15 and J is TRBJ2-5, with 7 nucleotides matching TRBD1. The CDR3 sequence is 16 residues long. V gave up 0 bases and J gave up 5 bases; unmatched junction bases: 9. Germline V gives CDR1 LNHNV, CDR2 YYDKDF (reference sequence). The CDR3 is CATSRDQDRSWETQYF. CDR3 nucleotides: TGTGCCACCAGCAGAGATCAGGACAGGTCCTGGGAGACCCAGTACTTC. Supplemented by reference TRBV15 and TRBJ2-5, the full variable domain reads DAMVIQNPRYQVTQFGKPVTLSCSQTLNHNVMYWYQQKSSQAPKLLFHYYDKDFNNEADTPDNFQSRRPNTSFCFLDIRSPGLGDTAMYLCATSRDQDRSWETQYFGPGTRLLVL.

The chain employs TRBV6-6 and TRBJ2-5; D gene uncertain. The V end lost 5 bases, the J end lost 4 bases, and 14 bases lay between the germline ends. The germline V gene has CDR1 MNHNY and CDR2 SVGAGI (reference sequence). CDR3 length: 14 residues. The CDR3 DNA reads TGTGCCAGCAGTCCAAACTTGGGTGGAGAGACCCAGTACTTC. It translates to CASSPNLGGETQYF.

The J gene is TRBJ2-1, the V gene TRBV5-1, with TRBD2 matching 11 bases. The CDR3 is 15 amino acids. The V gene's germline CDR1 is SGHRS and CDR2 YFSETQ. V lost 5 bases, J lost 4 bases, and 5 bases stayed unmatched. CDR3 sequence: CASSLSGGAYNEQFF. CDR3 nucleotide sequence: TGCGCCAGCAGTCTTAGCGGGGGGGCTTACAATGAGCAGTTCTTC.

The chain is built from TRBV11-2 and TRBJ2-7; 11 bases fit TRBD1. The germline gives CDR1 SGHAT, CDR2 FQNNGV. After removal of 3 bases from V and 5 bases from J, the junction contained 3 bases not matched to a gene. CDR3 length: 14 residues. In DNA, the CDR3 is TGTGCCAGCAGCTTGGACAGGGGGCTCAACGAGCAGTACTTC. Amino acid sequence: CASSLDRGLNEQYF.

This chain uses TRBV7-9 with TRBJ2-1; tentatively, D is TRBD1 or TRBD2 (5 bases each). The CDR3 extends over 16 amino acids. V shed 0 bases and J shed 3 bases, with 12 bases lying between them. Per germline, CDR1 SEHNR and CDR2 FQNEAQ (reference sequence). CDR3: CASSLAGVGIYNEQFF. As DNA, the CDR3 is TGTGCCAGCAGCTTAGCGGGGGTGGGGATCTACAATGAGCAGTTCTTC. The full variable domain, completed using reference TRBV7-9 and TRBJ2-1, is DTGVSQNPRHKITKRGQNVTFRCDPISEHNRLYWYRQTLGQGPEFLTYFQNEAQLEKSRLLSDRFSAERPKGSFSTLEIQRTEQGDSAMYLCASSLAGVGIYNEQFFGPGTRLTVL.

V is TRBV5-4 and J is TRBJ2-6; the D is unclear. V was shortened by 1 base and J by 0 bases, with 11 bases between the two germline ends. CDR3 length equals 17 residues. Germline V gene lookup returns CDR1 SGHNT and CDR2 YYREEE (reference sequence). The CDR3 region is CASSLRPNPSGANVLTF. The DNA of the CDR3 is TGTGCCAGCAGCTTGCGACCGAACCCCTCTGGGGCCAACGTCCTGACTTTC.

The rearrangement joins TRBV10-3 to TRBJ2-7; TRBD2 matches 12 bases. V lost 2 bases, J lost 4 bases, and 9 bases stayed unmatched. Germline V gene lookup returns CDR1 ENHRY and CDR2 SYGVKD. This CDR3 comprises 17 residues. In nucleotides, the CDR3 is TGTGCCATCAGTGAGAGGGTTGGACTAGCGGGGTCTTACGAGCAGTACTTC. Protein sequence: CAISERVGLAGSYEQYF.

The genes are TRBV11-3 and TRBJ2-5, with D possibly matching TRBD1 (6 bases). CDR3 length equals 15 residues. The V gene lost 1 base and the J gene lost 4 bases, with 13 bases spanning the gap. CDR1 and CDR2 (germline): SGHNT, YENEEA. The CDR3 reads CASSLGSGALETQYF. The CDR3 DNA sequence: TGTGCCAGCAGCTTAGGGTCAGGGGCACTAGAGACCCAGTACTTC.

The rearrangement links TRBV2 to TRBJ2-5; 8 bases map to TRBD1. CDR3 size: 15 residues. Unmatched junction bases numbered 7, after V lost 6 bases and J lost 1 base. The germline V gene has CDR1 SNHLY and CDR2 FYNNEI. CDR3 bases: TGTGCCAGCAGGGAACAGGGGGTGCGCCAAGAGACCCAGTACTTC. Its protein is CASREQGVRQETQYF. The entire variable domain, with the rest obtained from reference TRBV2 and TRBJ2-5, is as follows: EPEVTQTPSHQVTQMGQEVILRCVPISNHLYFYWYRQILGQKVEFLVSFYNNEISEKSEIFDDQFSVERPDGSNFTLKIRSTKLEDSAMYFCASREQGVRQETQYFGPGTRLLVL.

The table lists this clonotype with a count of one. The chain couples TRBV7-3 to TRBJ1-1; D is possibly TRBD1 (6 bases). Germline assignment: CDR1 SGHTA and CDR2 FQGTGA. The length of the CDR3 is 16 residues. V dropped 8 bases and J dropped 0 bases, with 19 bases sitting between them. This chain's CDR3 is CASGGQGQVMNTEAFF. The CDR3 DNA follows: TGTGCCAGCGGGGGACAAGGTCAGGTCATGAACACTGAAGCTTTCTTT.